The table lists the clone carrying this T cell receptor beta chain with many counts. This entry is derived from a study of T cell repertoires in cytomegalovirus infection. The CDR3 consists of 16 residues. The junction had 11 bases not matched to a gene; V was cut back by 4 bases and J by 4 bases. Germline V lookup: CDR1 SGHKS, CDR2 YYEKEE (reference sequence). TCRdb passed the reads through MiXCR, listing each CDR3 protein once. This table has 150,000 or so distinct CDR3 sequences, roughly 6% appearing once. The clonotype originates from a human donor in good health (CMV status not recorded). Some clones in this sample may be carry-over from other donors' samples. Specimen: PBMCs. This chain uses TRBV5-5 with TRBJ1-2; 9 bases match TRBD1. The CDR3 DNA reads TGTGCCAGCAGCCCCGGGACAGGGAAAGTAATCTATGGCTACACCTTC. Translated, it gives CASSPGTGKVIYGYTF.